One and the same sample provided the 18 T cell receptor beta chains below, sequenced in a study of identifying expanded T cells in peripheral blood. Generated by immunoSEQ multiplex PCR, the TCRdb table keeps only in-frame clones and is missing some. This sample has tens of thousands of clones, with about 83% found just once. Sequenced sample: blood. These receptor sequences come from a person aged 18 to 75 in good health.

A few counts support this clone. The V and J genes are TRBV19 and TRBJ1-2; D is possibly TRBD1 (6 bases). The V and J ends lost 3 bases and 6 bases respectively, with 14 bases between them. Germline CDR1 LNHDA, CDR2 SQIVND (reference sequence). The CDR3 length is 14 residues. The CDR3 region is CASSMAGQLNGYTF. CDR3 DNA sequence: TGTGCCAGTAGTATGGCCGGACAGCTGAATGGCTACACCTTC.

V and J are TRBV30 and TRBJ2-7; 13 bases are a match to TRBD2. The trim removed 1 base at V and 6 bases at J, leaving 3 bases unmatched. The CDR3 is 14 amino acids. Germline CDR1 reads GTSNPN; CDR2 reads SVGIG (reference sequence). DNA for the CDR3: TGTGCCTGGAGTGAACTAGCGGGAGGGGCCGAGCAGTACTTC. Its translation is CAWSELAGGAEQYF.

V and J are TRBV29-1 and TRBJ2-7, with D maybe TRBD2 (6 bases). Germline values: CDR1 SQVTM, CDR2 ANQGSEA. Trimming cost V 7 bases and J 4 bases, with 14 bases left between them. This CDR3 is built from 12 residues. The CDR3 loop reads CSAGGTAYEQYF. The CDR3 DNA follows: TGCAGCGCCGGGGGAACAGCGTACGAGCAGTACTTC.

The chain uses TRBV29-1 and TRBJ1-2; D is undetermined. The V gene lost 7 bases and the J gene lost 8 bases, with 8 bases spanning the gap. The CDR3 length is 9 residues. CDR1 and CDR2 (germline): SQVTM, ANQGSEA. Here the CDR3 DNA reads TGCAGCGCGGAAGAAGGCTACACCTTC. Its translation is CSAEEGYTF.

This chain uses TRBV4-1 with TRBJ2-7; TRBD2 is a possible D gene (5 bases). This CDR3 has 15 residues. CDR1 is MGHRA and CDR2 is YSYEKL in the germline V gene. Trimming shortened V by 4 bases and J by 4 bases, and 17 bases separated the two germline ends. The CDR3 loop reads CASSRGILFAYEQYF. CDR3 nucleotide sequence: TGCGCCAGCAGCCGAGGGATCCTCTTCGCGTACGAGCAGTACTTC.

CDR3 loop: CASSRSPRTDTQYF. In nucleotides, the CDR3 is TGTGCCAGCAGCCGTAGCCCACGCACAGATACGCAGTATTTT. V usage is TRBV28 and J usage is TRBJ2-3, with D uncertain. V lost 6 bases and J 1 base, leaving 11 bases between the germline ends. Germline V gene sequence: CDR1 MDHEN, CDR2 SYDVKM. The CDR3 extends over 14 amino acids.

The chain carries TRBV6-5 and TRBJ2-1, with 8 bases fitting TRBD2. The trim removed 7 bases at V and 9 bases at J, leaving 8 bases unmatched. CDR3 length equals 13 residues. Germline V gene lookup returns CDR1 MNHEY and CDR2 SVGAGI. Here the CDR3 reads CASNRGLAGEQFF. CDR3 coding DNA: TGTGCCAGCAACAGAGGACTAGCCGGTGAGCAGTTCTTC.

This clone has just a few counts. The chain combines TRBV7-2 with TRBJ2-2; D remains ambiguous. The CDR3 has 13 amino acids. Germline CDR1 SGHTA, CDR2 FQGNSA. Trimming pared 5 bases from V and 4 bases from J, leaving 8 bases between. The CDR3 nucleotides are TGTGCCAGCAGCCTCACGAGCACCGGGGAGCTGTTTTTT. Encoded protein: CASSLTSTGELFF.

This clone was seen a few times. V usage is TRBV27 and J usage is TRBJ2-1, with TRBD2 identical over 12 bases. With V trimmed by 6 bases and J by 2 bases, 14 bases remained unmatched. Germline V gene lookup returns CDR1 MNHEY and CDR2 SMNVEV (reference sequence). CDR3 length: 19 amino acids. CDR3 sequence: CASSPRDPLAGGPYNEQFF. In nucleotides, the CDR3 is TGTGCCAGCAGCCCCCGGGACCCTCTAGCGGGAGGGCCCTACAATGAGCAGTTCTTC.

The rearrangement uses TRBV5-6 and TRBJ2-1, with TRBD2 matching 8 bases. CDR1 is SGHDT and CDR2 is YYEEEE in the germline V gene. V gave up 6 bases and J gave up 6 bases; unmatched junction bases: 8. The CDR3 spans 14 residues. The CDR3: CASMVAGGSNEQFF. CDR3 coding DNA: TGTGCCAGCATGGTGGCGGGAGGCTCCAATGAGCAGTTCTTC.

In DNA form, the CDR3 reads TGTGCCAGCAGCTTAGAATTCCGGGTTAAGAACACTGAAGCTTTCTTT. It is translated as CASSLEFRVKNTEAFF. The chain is built from TRBV11-2 and TRBJ1-1; D not certain. This CDR3 spans 16 amino acids. Trimming stripped 0 bases from V and 1 base from J, with 12 bases between. Germline V gene lookup returns CDR1 SGHAT and CDR2 FQNNGV.

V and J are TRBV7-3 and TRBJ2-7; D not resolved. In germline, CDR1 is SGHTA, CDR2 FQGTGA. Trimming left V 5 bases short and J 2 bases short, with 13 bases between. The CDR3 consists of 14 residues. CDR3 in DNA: TGTGCCAGCAGCCTACAGCCTTCCACCTACGAGCAGTACTTC. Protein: CASSLQPSTYEQYF.

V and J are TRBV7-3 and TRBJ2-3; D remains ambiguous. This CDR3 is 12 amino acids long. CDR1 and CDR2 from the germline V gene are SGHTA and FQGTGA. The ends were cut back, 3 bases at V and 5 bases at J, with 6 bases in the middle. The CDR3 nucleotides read TGTGCCAGCAGCTTCCTGGGAGATACGCAGTATTTT. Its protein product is CASSFLGDTQYF.

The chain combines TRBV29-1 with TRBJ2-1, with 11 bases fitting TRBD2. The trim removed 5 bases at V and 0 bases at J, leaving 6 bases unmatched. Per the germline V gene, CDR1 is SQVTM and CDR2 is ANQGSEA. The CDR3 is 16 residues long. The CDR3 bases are TGCAGCGTTACAGGACTAGCGGGTAGCTCCTACAATGAGCAGTTCTTC. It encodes CSVTGLAGSSYNEQFF.

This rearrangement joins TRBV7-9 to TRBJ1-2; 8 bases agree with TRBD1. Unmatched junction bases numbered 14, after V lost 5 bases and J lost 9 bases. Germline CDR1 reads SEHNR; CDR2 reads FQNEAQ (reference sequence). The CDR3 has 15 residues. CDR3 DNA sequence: TGTGCCAGCAGCGTCCCAGGGGGCGCGGTTTTGAGCTACACCTTC. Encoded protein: CASSVPGGAVLSYTF.

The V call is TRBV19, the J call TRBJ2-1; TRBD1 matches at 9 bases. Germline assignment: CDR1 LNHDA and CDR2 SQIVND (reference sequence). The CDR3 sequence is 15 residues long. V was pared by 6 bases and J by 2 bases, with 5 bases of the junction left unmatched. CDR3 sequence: CASRPQGAAYNEQFF. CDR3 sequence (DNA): TGTGCCAGTAGACCACAGGGGGCGGCCTACAATGAGCAGTTCTTC.

The CDR3 bases are TGTGCCAGCAGCGCGTCGAGGGGGCAGAGTGAAGCTTTCTTT. This encodes CASSASRGQSEAFF. The rearrangement links TRBV2 to TRBJ1-1; 7 bases fit TRBD1. The junction had 11 bases not matched to a gene; V was cut back by 6 bases and J by 7 bases. Germline CDR1 and CDR2: SNHLY and FYNNEI. This CDR3 has 14 residues. Based on the CDR3 plus reference TRBV2 and TRBJ1-1, the full variable domain is EPEVTQTPSHQVTQMGQEVILRCVPISNHLYFYWYRQILGQKVEFLVSFYNNEISEKSEIFDDQFSVERPDGSNFTLKIRSTKLEDSAMYFCASSASRGQSEAFFGQGTRLTVV.

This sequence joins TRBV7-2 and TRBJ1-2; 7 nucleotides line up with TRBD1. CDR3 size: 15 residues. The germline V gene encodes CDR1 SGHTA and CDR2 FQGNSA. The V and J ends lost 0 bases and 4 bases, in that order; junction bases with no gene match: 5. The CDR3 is CASSLAISGGYGYTF. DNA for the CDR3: TGTGCCAGCAGCTTAGCGATATCAGGGGGCTATGGCTACACCTTC.